Shown below are 19 T cell receptor beta chains from a single sample sequenced in a study of CD8 T cells in Susac syndrome. With random hexamers, 0.5 to 1 ug RNA was reverse transcribed. TCRdb used MiXCR to reprocess the immunoSEQ multiplex PCR reads, holding one entry per CDR3 protein. The profile shows 150,000 to 200,000 distinct CDR3 sequences, around 93% of them singletons. The sequencing sample was made of CD4+ T cells from PBMCs. The receptors were sampled from a human donor in good health.

The gene calls are TRBV29-1 and TRBJ2-7; 8 bases map to TRBD1. Per the germline V gene, CDR1 is SQVTM and CDR2 is ANQGSEA. V lost 6 bases, J lost 6 bases, and 13 bases stayed unmatched. This CDR3 contains 14 residues. As DNA, the CDR3 is TGCAGCGTCCGGCCCCGACTAACAGGGGGCGAGCAGTACTTC. It codes for CSVRPRLTGGEQYF.

The gene calls are TRBV7-2 and TRBJ1-5, with D tentatively TRBD1 (6 bases). V dropped 6 bases and J dropped 5 bases, with 17 bases sitting between them. The germline gives CDR1 SGHTA, CDR2 FQGNSA. The CDR3 covers 15 residues. The CDR3 reads CASRALGTRDQPQHF. DNA for the CDR3: TGTGCCAGCAGAGCACTGGGGACAAGGGATCAGCCCCAGCATTTT.

The chain joins TRBV5-4 to TRBJ2-3; the match to TRBD2 covers 7 bases. The CDR3 contains 12 residues. CDR1 and CDR2 from the germline V gene are SGHNT and YYREEE (reference sequence). The J segment lost 3 bases and the V segment lost 10 bases, leaving 5 bases of the junction unmatched. Here the CDR3 reads CASGTMTDTQYF. The CDR3 DNA reads as TGTGCCTCGGGGACTATGACAGATACGCAGTATTTT. Based on the CDR3 plus reference TRBV5-4 and TRBJ2-3, the full variable domain is ETGVTQSPTHLIKTRGQQVTLRCSSQSGHNTVSWYQQALGQGPQFIFQYYREEENGRGNFPPRFSGLQFPNYSSELNVNALELDDSALYLCASGTMTDTQYFGPGTRLTVL.

The CDR3 region is CASSERAKGTSEINEQFF. The CDR3 region has the DNA TGTGCCAGCAGTGAAAGAGCGAAGGGGACTAGCGAAATCAATGAGCAGTTCTTC. The chain uses TRBV6-1 and TRBJ2-1, with 10 bases lining up with TRBD2. J lost 6 bases, V lost 2 bases, and 13 bases had no gene match. Germline CDR1 and CDR2: MNHNS and SASEGT. The length of the CDR3 is 18 residues.

This clonotype was picked up one time. The rearrangement uses TRBV21-1 and TRBJ2-1; the DNA was not compared with TRBD2, the D call given in the table. TRBV21-1 is tagged as a pseudogene. The CDR3 is 16 amino acids. CDR3 region: CASSKGLYLSYNEQFF. The CDR3 DNA is TGTGCCAGCAGCAAGGGACTTTACCTCTCCTACAATGAGCAGTTCTTC.

This chain connects TRBV7-3 to TRBJ2-2, with 9 bases that match TRBD1. The CDR3 contains 15 residues. V lost 4 bases to trimming and J lost 8 bases; unmatched junction nucleotides: 8. Germline values: CDR1 SGHTA, CDR2 FQGTGA. DNA for the CDR3: TGTGCCAGCAGCTCTGGACAGGGGACGACTGGGGAGCTGTTTTTT. It is translated as CASSSGQGTTGELFF.

The V gene is TRBV2, the J gene TRBJ2-5; D is possibly TRBD1 (6 bases). There are 14 residues in the CDR3. The V end lost 2 bases, the J end lost 1 base, and 8 bases lay between the germline ends. CDR1 and CDR2 from the germline V gene are SNHLY and FYNNEI. The CDR3 region has the DNA TGTGCCAGCAGTGAATTGACAGGCCAAGAGACCCAGTACTTC. This sequence encodes CASSELTGQETQYF.

The CDR3 DNA is TGTGCCAGCAGCGTGAGCCCTGGGAATTCACCCCTCCACTTT. Its translation is CASSVSPGNSPLHF. The V gene is TRBV9, the J gene TRBJ1-6; D remains ambiguous. Trimming cost V 2 bases and J 7 bases, with 10 bases left between them. The germline V gene has CDR1 SGDLS and CDR2 YYNGEE. There are 14 residues in the CDR3.

The V gene is TRBV6-2 or TRBV6-3, the J gene TRBJ2-7, with 10 positions matching TRBD2. Per germline, CDR1 MNHEY and CDR2 SVGEGT. The CDR3 loop spans 17 amino acids. V lost 6 bases, J lost 2 bases, and 13 bases stayed unmatched. The CDR3 region is CASRPPLLAGRTYEQYF. The CDR3 DNA follows: TGTGCCAGCAGGCCCCCTCTACTAGCGGGGAGAACCTACGAGCAGTACTTC.

The chain links TRBV9 to TRBJ2-3; 9 positions agree with TRBD2. Germline values: CDR1 SGDLS, CDR2 YYNGEE. V lost 4 bases and J lost 6; bases outside the gene matches: 12. The CDR3 consists of 16 residues. The CDR3 loop reads CASSPQPAGGRDTQYF. Here the CDR3 DNA reads TGTGCCAGCAGCCCCCAGCCAGCGGGGGGTCGGGATACGCAGTATTTT.

Written as DNA, the CDR3 is TGTGCCAGCTCACCTGGGACAGGGTTAAAGTCTGAGCAGTACTTC. Protein: CASSPGTGLKSEQYF. The gene calls are TRBV18 and TRBJ2-7; 9 bases line up with TRBD1. Germline V gene sequence: CDR1 KGHSH, CDR2 LQKENI. The CDR3 extends over 15 amino acids. V lost 3 bases and J lost 7; bases outside the gene matches: 10.

This sequence joins TRBV29-1 and TRBJ1-2, with 11 bases identical to TRBD1. The V segment lost 7 bases and the J segment 7 bases; nucleotides outside the gene matches: 8. CDR1 and CDR2 from the germline V gene are SQVTM and ANQGSEA. The CDR3 consists of 13 residues. CDR3 loop: CSAGTGGVRGYTF. The CDR3 DNA sequence: TGCAGCGCCGGGACAGGGGGAGTTCGTGGCTACACCTTC.

This chain connects TRBV27 to TRBJ2-3; D is perhaps TRBD1 (6 bases). The germline V gene has CDR1 MNHEY and CDR2 SMNVEV (reference sequence). V gave up 7 bases and J gave up 0 bases, with 11 bases separating them. This CDR3 region has 14 residues. CDR3 DNA sequence: TGTGCCAGCATCCAGGGGACCAGCACAGATACGCAGTATTTT. It translates to CASIQGTSTDTQYF.

This clonotype was recorded only once. This chain links TRBV12-3 or TRBV12-4 with TRBJ1-1; the D gene is possibly TRBD1 (5 bases). V dropped 7 bases and J dropped 9 bases, with 15 bases sitting between them. The CDR3 has 12 amino acids. The CDR3: CASTRDGTQAFF. The CDR3 DNA reads as TGTGCCAGCACCCGGGACGGGACCCAAGCTTTCTTT.

The chain uses TRBV9 and TRBJ1-1, with TRBD1 matching 8 bases. The ends lost 2 bases at V and 7 bases at J; junction bases unmatched: 4. The CDR3 extends over 13 amino acids. From germline, CDR1 is SGDLS and CDR2 YYNGEE. CDR3 sequence: CASSVGQGGEAFF. The CDR3 DNA follows: TGTGCCAGCAGCGTTGGACAGGGAGGTGAAGCTTTCTTT.

The gene calls are TRBV12-3 or TRBV12-4 and TRBJ1-5; D possibly corresponds to TRBD1 (6 bases). V was clipped by 7 bases and J by 1 base, with 11 bases between them. The CDR3 is made up of 14 amino acids. CDR3 nucleotide sequence: TGTGCCAGCAATCAACAGGGCAGCAATCAGCCCCAGCATTTT. Residues: CASNQQGSNQPQHF.

The chain uses TRBV13 and TRBJ2-3, with D possibly matching TRBD2 (6 bases). CDR1 is PRHDT, CDR2 FYEKMQ, per germline (reference sequence). This CDR3 is built from 10 residues. V was trimmed by 8 bases and J by 8 bases, leaving 8 bases between them. CDR3 sequence (DNA): TGTGCCAGCGGGGGAGGTACGCAGTATTTT. Its translation is CASGGGTQYF.

The J gene is TRBJ2-5, the V gene TRBV5-1, with D possibly TRBD1 on 6 matching bases. The length of the CDR3 is 14 residues. The ends were cut back, 0 bases at V and 5 bases at J, with 11 bases in the middle. CDR1 is SGHRS, CDR2 YFSETQ, per germline. The CDR3 DNA reads TGCGCCAGCAGCTTGGGGGCAGGGGTGGAGACCCAGTACTTC. Residues: CASSLGAGVETQYF.

This clonotype came up a few times. This chain connects TRBV27 to TRBJ2-7; maybe TRBD2 (5 bases). In germline, CDR1 is MNHEY, CDR2 SMNVEV (reference sequence). This CDR3 region has 11 residues. Trimming removed 8 bases from V and 3 bases from J, with 8 bases in between. The CDR3 nucleotides are TGTGCCAGCGGAGGCTTCTACGAGCAGTACTTC. Protein product: CASGGFYEQYF.